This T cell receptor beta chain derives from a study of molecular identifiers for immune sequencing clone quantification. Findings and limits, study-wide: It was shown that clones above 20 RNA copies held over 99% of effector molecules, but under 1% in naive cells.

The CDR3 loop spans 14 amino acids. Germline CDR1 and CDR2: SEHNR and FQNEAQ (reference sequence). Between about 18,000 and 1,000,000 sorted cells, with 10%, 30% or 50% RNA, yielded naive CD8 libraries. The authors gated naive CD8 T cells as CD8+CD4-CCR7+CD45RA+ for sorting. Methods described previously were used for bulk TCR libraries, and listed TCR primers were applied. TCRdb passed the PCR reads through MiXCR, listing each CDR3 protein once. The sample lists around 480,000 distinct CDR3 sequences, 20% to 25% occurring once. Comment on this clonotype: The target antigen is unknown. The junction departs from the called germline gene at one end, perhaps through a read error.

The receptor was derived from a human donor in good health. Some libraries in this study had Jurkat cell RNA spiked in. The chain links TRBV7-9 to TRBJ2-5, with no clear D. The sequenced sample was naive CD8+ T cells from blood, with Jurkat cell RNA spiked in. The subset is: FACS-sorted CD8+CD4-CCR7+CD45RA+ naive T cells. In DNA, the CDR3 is TGTGCCAGCAGCAAATTAGAAATCCGAGAGACCCAGCACTTC. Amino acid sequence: CASSKLEIRETQHF. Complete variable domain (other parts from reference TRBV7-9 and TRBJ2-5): DTGVSQNPRHKITKRGQNVTFRCDPISEHNRLYWYRQTLGQGPEFLTYFQNEAQLEKSRLLSDRFSAERPKGSFSTLEIQRTEQGDSAMYLCASSKLEIRETQHFGPGTRLLVL.